The sequence of this T cell receptor (beta chain) was determined in a study of cytomegalovirus exposure and HLA in healthy donors. Germline assignment: CDR1 SNHLY and CDR2 FYNNEI. This CDR3 is built from 16 residues. The V gene end was trimmed by 2 bases and the J gene end by 0 bases; junction bases not matched to a gene: 5. Primers included in the PCR were 60 Vbeta and 13 Jbeta primers. Sequencing used immunoSEQ multiplex PCR; TCRdb keeps in-frame clones, though not all of them. Of 35,000 to 55,000 clones in the sample, around 60% are singletons; the top ten hold 12%. The sequenced material came from PBMCs. The gene calls are TRBV2 and TRBJ2-3; 7 bases agree with TRBD2. This clonotype was sampled from a man aged 60-69 years in good health and CMV-seropositive. The CDR3 here is CASSELDSGSTDTQYF. The CDR3 nucleotides read TGTGCCAGCAGTGAATTGGATAGCGGGAGCACAGATACGCAGTATTTT.